The 19 T cell receptor beta chains given below trace back to one sample, sequenced in a study of CD8+CD57+ T cells in acquired aplastic anemia. The sequenced patients had an expansion of CD8+CD57+ cells seen by flow cytometry. TCR beta VDJ and CDR3 profiles were obtained from a genomic DNA template. Using its own MiXCR run on the reads, TCRdb lists one record per CDR3 protein. The sample lists some 170,000 distinct CDR3 sequences, roughly 48% seen once, with more than 0.85% in the top ten. What was sequenced was sorted CD4+, CD8+, or CD8+CD57+ T cells (not recorded which) from PBMCs. These receptors originate from a human donor with aplastic anemia.

At least ten counts were recorded for this clonotype. The V call is TRBV7-2, the J call TRBJ2-7, with 8 bases that match TRBD2. Losses at the gene ends were 3 bases for V and 0 bases for J; bases not matched to a gene: 4. The germline gives CDR1 SGHTA, CDR2 FQGNSA. The CDR3 loop spans 15 amino acids. Here the CDR3 reads CASSLSGGRSYEQYF. DNA of the CDR3: TGTGCCAGCAGCTTGAGCGGGGGCCGCTCCTACGAGCAGTACTTC.

This clonotype occurred many times. The chain has TRBV6-1 and TRBJ2-5, with D perhaps assigned TRBD1 or TRBD2 (6 bases each). CDR3 length equals 14 residues. Deletions cut 10 bases from V and 1 base from J, with 16 bases between. Germline V lookup: CDR1 MNHNS, CDR2 SASEGT. The CDR3 DNA reads as TGTGCCACCATTAAAGGGGGGCCCCAAGAGACCCAGTACTTC. Protein sequence: CATIKGGPQETQYF.

About this clonotype itself: A read error is possible here, since a much larger clone lies one base away. The chain joins TRBV10-3 to TRBJ2-7, with 12 bases lining up with TRBD1. Trimming removed 3 bases from V and 2 bases from J; junction bases left unmatched: 11. CDR1 is ENHRY and CDR2 is SYGVKD in the germline V gene. The CDR3 is 18 residues long. DNA of the CDR3: TGTGCCATCAGTGACGGTGCCTGGGGACAGGGGGCCCCCTACGAGCAGTACTTC. Translating gives CAISDGAWGQGAPYEQYF.

This clonotype appeared many times. The chain employs TRBV24-1 and TRBJ2-7; D is uncertain. The CDR3 extends over 14 amino acids. The V and J ends lost 0 bases and 5 bases respectively, with 10 bases between them. Germline CDR1 KGHDR, CDR2 SFDVKD. The CDR3 reads CATSDLTRPNEQYF. In DNA form, the CDR3 reads TGTGCCACCAGTGATTTGACCAGGCCTAACGAGCAGTACTTC.

The chain combines TRBV2 with TRBJ2-7; D not certain. Trimming took off 8 bases at V and 5 bases at J, with 10 bases between the two ends. Looked up from germline, CDR1 is SNHLY and CDR2 is FYNNEI. The CDR3 spans 11 residues. The CDR3 protein is CASRRRHEQYF. CDR3 coding DNA: TGTGCCAGCCGCAGACGCCACGAGCAGTACTTC.

This clonotype was seen at least ten times. This rearrangement joins TRBV2 to TRBJ1-2, with 11 positions matching TRBD1. J was trimmed by 8 bases and V by 5 bases; bases with no gene match: 7. The CDR3 is 14 residues long. Per germline, CDR1 SNHLY and CDR2 FYNNEI. CDR3 DNA: TGTGCCAGCAGTTTGCAGGGACAGGGGGACGGCTACACCTTC. This translates into CASSLQGQGDGYTF.

This clonotype has a count of ten or more. The CDR3 loop reads CASSFGRSGQGHQPQHF. In DNA form, the CDR3 reads TGTGCCAGCAGCTTCGGTAGGTCGGGACAGGGTCATCAGCCCCAGCATTTT. The chain joins TRBV7-9 to TRBJ1-5; 9 bases align to TRBD1. Germline CDR1 and CDR2: SEHNR and FQNEAQ (reference sequence). V was clipped by 3 bases and J by 5 bases; unmatched bases: 11. This CDR3 has 17 residues.

The rearrangement links TRBV7-2 to TRBJ1-3, with 8 bases that match TRBD1. V trimming: 5 bases; J trimming: 3 bases; junction bases outside the gene matches: 6. Germline assignment: CDR1 SGHTA and CDR2 FQGNSA. The CDR3 has 15 residues. CDR3 protein: CASSPTGGVGNTIYF. In DNA form, the CDR3 reads TGTGCCAGCAGCCCTACAGGGGGTGTTGGAAACACCATATATTTT.

Only a few counts were recorded for this clonotype. The V gene is TRBV10-3, the J gene TRBJ1-2; perhaps TRBD1 as D (5 bases). Trimming removed 2 bases from V and 10 bases from J, with 17 bases in between. The CDR3 runs 14 residues. The germline V gene has CDR1 ENHRY and CDR2 SYGVKD. CDR3 sequence reads: CAISEGGITSDYTF. CDR3 DNA sequence: TGTGCCATCAGTGAGGGGGGTATAACTAGTGACTACACCTTC.

Points on this clonotype: This sequence may be a read error, since a much larger clone differs from it by one base. This rearrangement joins TRBV6-1 to TRBJ2-7, with 7 bases fitting TRBD1. Germline assignment: CDR1 MNHNS and CDR2 SASEGT. The CDR3 consists of 12 residues. The CDR3 DNA reads as TGTGCCGGCAGTAAAGACAGGGTCGAGCAGTACTTC. Encoded protein: CAGSKDRVEQYF.

Ten or more counts support this clonotype. The chain employs TRBV20-1 and TRBJ2-7, with 7 bases aligning to TRBD1. Per the germline V gene, CDR1 is DFQATT and CDR2 is SNEGSKA (reference sequence). The CDR3 spans 13 residues. The V segment lost 6 bases and the J segment 0 bases; nucleotides outside the gene matches: 5. This CDR3 reads CSARTGSSYEQYF. Here the CDR3 DNA reads TGCAGTGCCCGGACAGGAAGCTCCTACGAGCAGTACTTC.

Regarding this clonotype: One junction end disagrees with the germline gene, perhaps due to a read error. The V gene is TRBV6-2 or TRBV6-3, the J gene TRBJ1-2; 7 bases line up with TRBD1. This CDR3 spans 13 amino acids. Looked up from germline, CDR1 is MNHEY and CDR2 is SVGEGT. Here the CDR3 reads CASPPGQIYGHTF. The CDR3 DNA is TGTGCCAGCCCTCCGGGACAGATTTATGGCCACACCTTC.

This sequence joins TRBV6-1 and TRBJ2-1, with D perhaps TRBD1 (5 bases). The ends were cut back, 3 bases at V and 12 bases at J, with 12 bases in the middle. Germline V gene data show CDR1 as MNHNS and CDR2 as SASEGT. The CDR3 runs 12 residues. The CDR3 nucleotides read TGTGCCAGCAGTGACGTAAGGACAAGGCAGTTCTTC. Its translation: CASSDVRTRQFF.

This clonotype has a count of ten or more. The rearrangement joins TRBV7-2 to TRBJ1-2, with 7 bases that match TRBD1. Germline V lookup: CDR1 SGHTA, CDR2 FQGNSA. With V trimmed by 5 bases and J by 8 bases, 14 bases remained unmatched. The CDR3 has 15 residues. Written as DNA, the CDR3 is TGTGCCAGCAGCCCCCGGGACAGTCCCCCTCGGGGCTACACCTTC. Translating gives CASSPRDSPPRGYTF.

This chain joins TRBV5-1 and TRBJ2-5; 13 bases are a match to TRBD2. Losses at the gene ends were 4 bases for V and 5 bases for J; bases not matched to a gene: 8. The CDR3 runs 16 residues. Looked up from germline, CDR1 is SGHRS and CDR2 is YFSETQ. The CDR3 reads CASSLRLAGGEETQYF. In DNA, the CDR3 is TGCGCCAGCAGCCTTCGACTAGCGGGAGGAGAGGAGACCCAGTACTTC.

This clonotype was picked up many times. This chain joins TRBV2 and TRBJ1-5; no reliable D call. V lost 4 bases and J 10 bases, leaving 11 bases between the germline ends. Germline loops: CDR1 SNHLY, CDR2 FYNNEI. The CDR3 extends over 12 amino acids. The CDR3 loop is CASSADDLPQHF. CDR3 in DNA: TGTGCCAGCAGTGCCGACGATTTACCCCAGCATTTT. Full variable domain (remainder filled in from reference TRBV2 and TRBJ1-5): EPEVTQTPSHQVTQMGQEVILRCVPISNHLYFYWYRQILGQKVEFLVSFYNNEISEKSEIFDDQFSVERPDGSNFTLKIRSTKLEDSAMYFCASSADDLPQHFGDGTRLSIL.

As concerns this clonotype: This may arise from a read error, as a much more abundant clone is one base away. This chain uses TRBV25-1 with TRBJ1-5; possibly TRBD1 for D (6 bases). The germline V gene encodes CDR1 MGHDK and CDR2 SYGVNS. V was clipped by 6 bases and J by 4 bases, with 16 bases between them. The CDR3 runs 15 residues. The CDR3 DNA sequence: TGTGCCAGCAGCATGGACGGGGGCATTAATCAGCCCCAGCATTTT. The encoded protein is CASSMDGGINQPQHF.

The chain couples TRBV24-1 to TRBJ2-3; D is ambiguous. This CDR3 spans 12 amino acids. V was clipped by 4 bases and J by 2 bases, with 3 bases between them. Per the germline V gene, CDR1 is KGHDR and CDR2 is SFDVKD. The CDR3 protein is CATSDYTDTQYF. The CDR3 coding sequence is TGTGCCACCAGTGACTACACAGATACGCAGTATTTT.

V is TRBV7-8 and J is TRBJ2-3; D unresolved. Trimming stripped 1 base from V and 1 base from J, with 12 bases between. The CDR3 is 16 residues long. Germline V gives CDR1 SGHVS, CDR2 FQNEAQ. CDR3 sequence reads: CASSLELGGGTDTQYF. CDR3 bases: TGTGCCAGCAGCTTAGAGCTAGGTGGGGGCACAGATACGCAGTATTTT. Full variable domain (outside the CDR3, taken from reference TRBV7-8 and TRBJ2-3): GAGVSQSPRYKVAKRGQDVALRCDPISGHVSLFWYQQALGQGPEFLTYFQNEAQLDKSGLPSDRFFAERPEGSVSTLKIQRTQQEDSAVYLCASSLELGGGTDTQYFGPGTRLTVL.